This entry lists 9 T cell receptor beta chains sequenced from one sample in a study of beta chain features in type 1 diabetes. Of the isolated RNA, all was reverse transcribed, and so the sequenced material was expressed TCRB transcripts. Sequenced by immunoSEQ multiplex PCR; TCRdb stores in-frame clones only, minus some. This repertoire shows about half a million clones, over 10% found once; its top ten account for over 0.04%. The sequenced sample was naive CD4+ T cells from blood. These receptors were collected from a young woman in good health.

The chain joins TRBV7-3 to TRBJ2-7; tentative D call: TRBD1 (6 bases). The V gene's germline CDR1 is SGHTA and CDR2 FQGTGA. Trimming left V 0 bases short and J 0 bases short, with 15 bases between. The CDR3 covers 17 residues. The CDR3 bases are TGTGCCAGCAGCTTAACGACCCGGGACACTAGCTCCTACGAGCAGTACGTC. This encodes CASSLTTRDTSSYEQYV.

CDR3 nucleotide sequence: TGTGCCAGCAGCCCATTATTAAGACAGGTGAATGAAAAACTGTTTTTT. It specifies CASSPLLRQVNEKLFF. V is TRBV4-2 and J is TRBJ1-4; weak D call: TRBD1 (6 bases). The CDR3 spans 16 residues. In germline, CDR1 is LGHNA, CDR2 YNFKEQ. Trimming removed 4 bases at V and 5 bases at J, with 17 bases between.

The V and J genes are TRBV7-9 and TRBJ2-2, with 10 bases fitting TRBD2. From germline, CDR1 is SEHNR and CDR2 FQNEAQ (reference sequence). Unmatched junction bases numbered 8, after V lost 5 bases and J lost 2 bases. CDR3 length equals 17 residues. The CDR3 coding sequence is TGTGCCAGCAGCACGAACCGACTAGCGGGTAACACCGGGGAGCTGTTTTTT. Translating it yields CASSTNRLAGNTGELFF.

The chain joins TRBV9 to TRBJ2-5; D may be TRBD2 (5 bases). In germline, CDR1 is SGDLS, CDR2 YYNGEE. V was clipped by 0 bases and J by 5 bases, with 14 bases between them. This CDR3 region has 15 residues. The CDR3 region is CASSVDPGFLETQYF. The DNA for the CDR3 is TGTGCCAGCAGCGTAGATCCGGGGTTCCTGGAGACCCAGTACTTC.

The chain recombines TRBV29-1 with TRBJ2-5; 12 bases agree with TRBD2. Unmatched junction bases numbered 6, after V lost 4 bases and J lost 3 bases. Germline CDR1 is SQVTM and CDR2 is ANQGSEA. The CDR3 is 15 amino acids. For the CDR3, the DNA is TGCAGCGTTGGCAGACTAGCGGGAGTAAAAGAGACCCAGTACTTC. As protein: CSVGRLAGVKETQYF. Combining the CDR3 with reference TRBV29-1 and TRBJ2-5 gives the whole variable domain SAVISQKPSRDICQRGTSLTIQCQVDSQVTMMFWYRQQPGQSLTLIATANQGSEATYESGFVIDKFPISRPNLTFSTLTVSNMSPEDSSIYLCSVGRLAGVKETQYFGPGTRLLVL.

This clone has only a few counts. The chain's CDR3 is CASSLAGFTEAFF. The CDR3 nucleotides are TGTGCCAGCAGCTTAGCAGGGTTCACTGAAGCTTTCTTT. The chain recombines TRBV7-2 with TRBJ1-1; D not resolved. The germline gives CDR1 SGHTA, CDR2 FQGNSA. V lost 0 bases, J lost 4 bases, and 6 bases lay in between. The CDR3 extends over 13 amino acids.

CDR3: CASSSLPGAGGPGETQYF. The CDR3 coding sequence is TGTGCCAGCAGCTCTCTTCCGGGGGCGGGAGGGCCCGGAGAGACCCAGTACTTC. The rearrangement links TRBV7-9 to TRBJ2-5; 9 bases are a match to TRBD2. The CDR3 has 18 residues. The V gene end was trimmed by 4 bases and the J gene end by 4 bases; junction bases not matched to a gene: 16. The germline V gene encodes CDR1 SEHNR and CDR2 FQNEAQ (reference sequence).

The rearrangement links TRBV6-6 to TRBJ2-3; D perhaps matches TRBD2 (5 bases). CDR1 MNHNY and CDR2 SVGAGI come from the germline V gene (reference sequence). This CDR3 is 13 amino acids long. The ends were cut back, 2 bases at V and 6 bases at J, with 9 bases in the middle. DNA for the CDR3: TGTGCCAGCAGTTACATCCGGGGTGATACGCAGTATTTT. Translating it yields CASSYIRGDTQYF.

This clone was recorded a few times. The V and J genes are TRBV7-9 and TRBJ2-7, with 8 bases matching TRBD1. Germline CDR1 SEHNR, CDR2 FQNEAQ (reference sequence). CDR3 length equals 15 residues. V dropped 4 bases and J dropped 0; count of bases not matched to a gene: 5. The CDR3 DNA reads TGTGCCAGCAGCTCACGGACAGGGACCTCCTACGAGCAGTACGTC. This gives the protein CASSSRTGTSYEQYV.